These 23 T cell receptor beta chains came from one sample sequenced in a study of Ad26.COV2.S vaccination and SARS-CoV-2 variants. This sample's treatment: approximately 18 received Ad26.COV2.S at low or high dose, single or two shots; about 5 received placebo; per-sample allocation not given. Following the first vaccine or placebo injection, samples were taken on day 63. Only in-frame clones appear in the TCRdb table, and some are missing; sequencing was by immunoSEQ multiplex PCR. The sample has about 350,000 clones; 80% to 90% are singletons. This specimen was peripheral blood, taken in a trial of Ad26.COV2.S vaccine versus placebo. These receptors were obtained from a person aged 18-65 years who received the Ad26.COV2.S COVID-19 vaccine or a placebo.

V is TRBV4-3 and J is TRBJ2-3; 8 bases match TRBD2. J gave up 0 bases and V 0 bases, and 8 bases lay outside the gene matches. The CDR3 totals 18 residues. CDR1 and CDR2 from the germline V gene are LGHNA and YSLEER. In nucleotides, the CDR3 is TGCGCCAGCAGCCAAGAATTGATTTTAGCGGGGAGCACAGATACGCAGTATTTT. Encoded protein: CASSQELILAGSTDTQYF.

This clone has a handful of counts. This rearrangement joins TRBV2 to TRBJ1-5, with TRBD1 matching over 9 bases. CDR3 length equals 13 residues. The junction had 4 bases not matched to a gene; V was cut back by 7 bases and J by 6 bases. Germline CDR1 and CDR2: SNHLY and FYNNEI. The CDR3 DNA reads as TGTGCCAGCACCACAGGGGGCGGTCAGCCCCAGCATTTT. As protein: CASTTGGGQPQHF.

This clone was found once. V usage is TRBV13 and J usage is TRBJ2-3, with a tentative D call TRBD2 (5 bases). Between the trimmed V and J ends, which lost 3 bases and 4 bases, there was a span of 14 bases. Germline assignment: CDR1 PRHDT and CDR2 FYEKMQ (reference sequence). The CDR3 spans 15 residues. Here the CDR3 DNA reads TGTGCCAGCAGCTTTCCCAGCGGAGAGGCAGATACGCAGTATTTT. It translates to CASSFPSGEADTQYF.

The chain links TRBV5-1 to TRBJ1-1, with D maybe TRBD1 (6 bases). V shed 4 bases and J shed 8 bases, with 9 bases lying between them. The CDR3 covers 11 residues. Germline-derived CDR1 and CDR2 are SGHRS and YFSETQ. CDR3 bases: TGCGCCAGCAGCACAGGGTACGAAGCTTTCTTT. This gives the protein CASSTGYEAFF. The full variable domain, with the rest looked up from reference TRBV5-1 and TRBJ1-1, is KAGVTQTPRYLIKTRGQQVTLSCSPISGHRSVSWYQQTPGQGLQFLFEYFSETQRNKGNFPGRFSGRQFSNSRSEMNVSTLELGDSALYLCASSTGYEAFFGQGTRLTVV.

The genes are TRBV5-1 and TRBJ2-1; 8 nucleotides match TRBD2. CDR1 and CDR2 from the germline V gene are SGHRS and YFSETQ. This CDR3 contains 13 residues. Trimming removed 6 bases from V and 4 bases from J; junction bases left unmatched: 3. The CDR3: CASTSGSYNEQFF. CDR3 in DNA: TGCGCCAGCACTAGCGGGTCATACAATGAGCAGTTCTTC.

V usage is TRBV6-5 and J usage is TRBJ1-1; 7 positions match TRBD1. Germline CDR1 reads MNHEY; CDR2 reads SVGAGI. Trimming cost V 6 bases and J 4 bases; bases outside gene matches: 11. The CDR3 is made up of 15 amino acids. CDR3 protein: CASRGPRRGVTEAFF. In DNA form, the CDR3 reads TGTGCCAGCAGGGGCCCGCGCAGGGGGGTCACTGAAGCTTTCTTT.

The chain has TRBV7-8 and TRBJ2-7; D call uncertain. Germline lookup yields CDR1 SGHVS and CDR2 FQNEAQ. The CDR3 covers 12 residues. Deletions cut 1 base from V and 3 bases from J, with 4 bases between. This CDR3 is CASSLEFYEQYF. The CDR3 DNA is TGTGCCAGCAGCTTAGAATTCTACGAGCAGTACTTC.

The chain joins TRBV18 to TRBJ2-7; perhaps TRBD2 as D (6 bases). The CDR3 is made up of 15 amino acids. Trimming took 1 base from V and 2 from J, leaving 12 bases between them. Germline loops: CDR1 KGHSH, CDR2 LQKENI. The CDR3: CASSPQGTGAYEQYF. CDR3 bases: TGTGCCAGCTCACCACAGGGGACTGGTGCCTACGAGCAGTACTTC.

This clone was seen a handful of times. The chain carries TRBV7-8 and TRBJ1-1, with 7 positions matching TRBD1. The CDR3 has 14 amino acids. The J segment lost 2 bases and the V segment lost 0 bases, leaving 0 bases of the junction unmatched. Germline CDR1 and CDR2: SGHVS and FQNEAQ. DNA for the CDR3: TGTGCCAGCAGCTTAGCAGGGGGCAACACTGAAGCTTTCTTT. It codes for CASSLAGGNTEAFF.

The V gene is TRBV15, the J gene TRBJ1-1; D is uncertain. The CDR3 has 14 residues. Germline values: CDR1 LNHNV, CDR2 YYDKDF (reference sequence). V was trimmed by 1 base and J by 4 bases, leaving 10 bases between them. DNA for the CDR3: TGTGCCACCAGCAGAGTCACTGGAATCACTGAAGCTTTCTTT. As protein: CATSRVTGITEAFF.

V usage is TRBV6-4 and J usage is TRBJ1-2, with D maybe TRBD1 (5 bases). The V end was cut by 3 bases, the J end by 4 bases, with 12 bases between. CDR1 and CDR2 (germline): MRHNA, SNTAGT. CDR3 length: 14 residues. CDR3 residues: CASSDTQGSYGYTF. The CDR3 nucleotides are TGTGCCAGCAGTGATACCCAGGGATCCTATGGCTACACCTTC.

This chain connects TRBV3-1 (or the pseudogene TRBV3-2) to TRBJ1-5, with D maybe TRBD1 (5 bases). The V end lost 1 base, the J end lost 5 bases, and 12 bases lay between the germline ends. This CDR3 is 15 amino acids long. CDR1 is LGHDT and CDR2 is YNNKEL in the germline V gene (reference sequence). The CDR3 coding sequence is TGTGCCAGCAGCCAAGCGTGGGGAGGGGATCAGCCCCAGCATTTT. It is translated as CASSQAWGGDQPQHF.

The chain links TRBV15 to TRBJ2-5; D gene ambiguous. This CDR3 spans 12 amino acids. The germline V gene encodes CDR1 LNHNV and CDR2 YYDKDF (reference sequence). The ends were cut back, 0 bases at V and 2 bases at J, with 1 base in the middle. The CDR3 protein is CATSRDQETQYF. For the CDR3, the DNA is TGTGCCACCAGCAGAGATCAAGAGACCCAGTACTTC.

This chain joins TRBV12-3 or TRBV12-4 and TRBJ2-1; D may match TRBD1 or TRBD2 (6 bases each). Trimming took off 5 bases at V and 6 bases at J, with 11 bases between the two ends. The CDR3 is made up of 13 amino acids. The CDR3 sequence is CASSTGTGNEQFF. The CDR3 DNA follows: TGTGCCAGCAGTACAGGGACTGGCAATGAGCAGTTCTTC.

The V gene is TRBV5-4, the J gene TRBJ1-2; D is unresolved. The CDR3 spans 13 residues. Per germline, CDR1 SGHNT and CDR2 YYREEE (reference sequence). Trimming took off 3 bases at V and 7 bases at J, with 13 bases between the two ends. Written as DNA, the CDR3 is TGTGCCAGCAGCTCCGTCGATGGGCCTGGCTACACCTTC. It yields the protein CASSSVDGPGYTF.

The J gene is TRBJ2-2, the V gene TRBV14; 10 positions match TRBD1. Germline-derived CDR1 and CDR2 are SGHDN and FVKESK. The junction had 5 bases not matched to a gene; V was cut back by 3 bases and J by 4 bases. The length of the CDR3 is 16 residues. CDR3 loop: CASSHPGTGATGELFF. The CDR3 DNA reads TGTGCCAGCAGCCATCCGGGGACAGGGGCCACCGGGGAGCTGTTTTTT.

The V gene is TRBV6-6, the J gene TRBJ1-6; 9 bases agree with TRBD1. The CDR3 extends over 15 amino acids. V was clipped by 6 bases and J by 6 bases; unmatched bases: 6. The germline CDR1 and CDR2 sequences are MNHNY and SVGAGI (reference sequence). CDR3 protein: CASRPGTGINSPLHF. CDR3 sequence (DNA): TGTGCCAGCAGACCCGGGACAGGGATTAATTCACCCCTCCACTTT.

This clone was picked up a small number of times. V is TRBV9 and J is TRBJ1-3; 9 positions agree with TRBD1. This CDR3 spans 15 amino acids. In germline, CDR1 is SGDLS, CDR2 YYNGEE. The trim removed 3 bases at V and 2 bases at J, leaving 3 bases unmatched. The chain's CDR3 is CASSEWDRAGNTIYF. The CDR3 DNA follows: TGTGCCAGCAGCGAGTGGGACAGGGCTGGAAACACCATATATTTT.

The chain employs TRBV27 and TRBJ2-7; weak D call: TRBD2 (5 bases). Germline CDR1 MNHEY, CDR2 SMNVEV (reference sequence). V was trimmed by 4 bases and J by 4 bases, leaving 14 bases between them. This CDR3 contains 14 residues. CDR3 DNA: TGTGCCAGCAGTTCGCCGGGATTAGCATACGAGCAGTACTTC. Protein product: CASSSPGLAYEQYF.

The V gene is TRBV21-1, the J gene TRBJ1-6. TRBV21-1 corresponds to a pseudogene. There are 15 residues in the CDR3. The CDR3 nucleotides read TGTGCCAGCAGCAAAGGAAGGAGAGGGTCCTCACCCCTCCACTTT. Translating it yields CASSKGRRGSSPLHF.

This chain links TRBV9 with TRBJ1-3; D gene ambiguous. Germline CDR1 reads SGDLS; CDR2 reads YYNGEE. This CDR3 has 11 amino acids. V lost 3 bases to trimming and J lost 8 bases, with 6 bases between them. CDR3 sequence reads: CASSAGDTIYF. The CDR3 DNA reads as TGTGCCAGCAGCGCTGGGGACACCATATATTTT.

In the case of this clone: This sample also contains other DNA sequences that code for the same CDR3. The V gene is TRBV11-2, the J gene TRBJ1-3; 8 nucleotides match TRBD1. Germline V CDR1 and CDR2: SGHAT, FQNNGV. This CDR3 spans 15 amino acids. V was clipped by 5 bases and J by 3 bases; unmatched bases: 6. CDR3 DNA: TGTGCCAGCAGCCTATCCACAGGGGGTGGAAACACCATATATTTT. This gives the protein CASSLSTGGGNTIYF. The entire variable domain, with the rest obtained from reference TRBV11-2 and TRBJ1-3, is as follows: EAGVAQSPRYKIIEKRQSVAFWCNPISGHATLYWYQQILGQGPKLLIQFQNNGVVDDSQLPKDRFSAERLKGVDSTLKIQPAKLEDSAVYLCASSLSTGGGNTIYFGEGSWLTVV.

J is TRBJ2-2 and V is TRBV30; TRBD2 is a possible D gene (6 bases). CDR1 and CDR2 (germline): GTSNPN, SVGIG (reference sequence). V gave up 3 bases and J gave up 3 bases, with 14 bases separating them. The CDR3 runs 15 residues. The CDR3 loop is CAWREGGSHTGELFF. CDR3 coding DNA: TGTGCCTGGAGGGAGGGTGGGTCGCACACCGGGGAGCTGTTTTTT.